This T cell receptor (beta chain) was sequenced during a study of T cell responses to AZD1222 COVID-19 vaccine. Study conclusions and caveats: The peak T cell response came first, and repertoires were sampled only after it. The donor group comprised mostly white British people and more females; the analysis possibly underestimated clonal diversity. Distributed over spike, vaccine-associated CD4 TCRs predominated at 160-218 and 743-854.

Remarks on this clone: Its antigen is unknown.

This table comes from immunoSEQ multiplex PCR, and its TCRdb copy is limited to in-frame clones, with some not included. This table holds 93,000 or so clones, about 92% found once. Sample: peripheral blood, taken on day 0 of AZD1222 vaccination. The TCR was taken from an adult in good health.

The DNA of the CDR3 is TGCGCCAGCAGCCAAGATGGCGCGGGGGGGGTCGTCGGGGAGACCCAGTACTTC. This sequence encodes CASSQDGAGGVVGETQYF. The chain links TRBV4-1 to TRBJ2-5; 9 bases match TRBD2. V lost 0 bases, J lost 5 bases, and 13 bases stayed unmatched. The V gene's germline CDR1 is MGHRA and CDR2 YSYEKL. CDR3 length: 18 amino acids.